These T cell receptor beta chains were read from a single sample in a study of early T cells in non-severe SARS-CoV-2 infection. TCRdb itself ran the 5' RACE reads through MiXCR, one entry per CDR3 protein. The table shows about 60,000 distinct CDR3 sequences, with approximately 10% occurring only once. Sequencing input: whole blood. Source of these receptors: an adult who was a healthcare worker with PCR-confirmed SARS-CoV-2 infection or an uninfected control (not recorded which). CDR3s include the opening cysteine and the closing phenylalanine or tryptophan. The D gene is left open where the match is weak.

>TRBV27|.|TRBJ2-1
CASSLSAGPFGEFF
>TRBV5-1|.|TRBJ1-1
CASSLDPNTEAFF
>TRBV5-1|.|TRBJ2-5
CASRPNQETQYF
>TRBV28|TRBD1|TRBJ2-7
CVSSSGTVSYEQYF
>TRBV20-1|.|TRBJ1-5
CSARSGSNQPQHF
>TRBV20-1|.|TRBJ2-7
CSASFSPYEQYF
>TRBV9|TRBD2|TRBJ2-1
CASSVDAGVYNEQFF
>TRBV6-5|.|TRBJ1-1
CASSPPGWAEAFF
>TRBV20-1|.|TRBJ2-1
CSARPGGVHEDEQFF
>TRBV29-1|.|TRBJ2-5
CSVEEGRQETQYF
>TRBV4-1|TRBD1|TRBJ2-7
CASSQESGGSYEQYF